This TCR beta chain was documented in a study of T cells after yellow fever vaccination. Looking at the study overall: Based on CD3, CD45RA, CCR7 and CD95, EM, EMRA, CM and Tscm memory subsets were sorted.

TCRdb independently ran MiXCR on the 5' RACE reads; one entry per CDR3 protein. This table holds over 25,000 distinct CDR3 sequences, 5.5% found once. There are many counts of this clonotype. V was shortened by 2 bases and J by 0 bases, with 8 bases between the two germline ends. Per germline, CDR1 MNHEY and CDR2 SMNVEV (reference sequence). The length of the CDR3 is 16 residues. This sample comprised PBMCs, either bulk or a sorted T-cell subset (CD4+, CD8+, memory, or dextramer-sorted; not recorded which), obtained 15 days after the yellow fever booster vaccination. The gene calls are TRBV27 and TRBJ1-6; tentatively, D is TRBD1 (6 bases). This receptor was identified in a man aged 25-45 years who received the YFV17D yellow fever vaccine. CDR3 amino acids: CASSLRTDSYNSPLHF. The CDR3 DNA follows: TGTGCCAGCAGTTTAAGGACAGACTCCTATAATTCACCCCTCCACTTT.